This T cell receptor beta chain was sequenced for a study of blood T cell repertoires in COVID-19. Those enrolled in Seattle joined during active infection and were followed longitudinally afterward. CDR1 and CDR2 (germline): SGHNT, YYREEE (reference sequence). The CDR3 runs to 13 residues. Trimming cost V 0 bases and J 1 base, with 4 bases left between them. Methods used by the authors: From reference gene primer amplification, estimates of nucleated cell counts were derived. The repertoire was sequenced with immunoSEQ multiplex PCR; TCRdb's copy has only in-frame clones and lacks some. V and J calls and clone size are copied from that table; D and trimming were computed from the DNA. The sample yields roughly 190,000 clones, roughly 87% seen once.

The chain has TRBV5-4 and TRBJ1-1; D is unresolved. This clonotype was sampled from a woman aged 55-75 years with COVID-19, enrolled during active disease. Material: peripheral blood. This CDR3 is CASSLEANTEAFF. DNA for the CDR3: TGTGCCAGCAGCTTGGAAGCGAACACTGAAGCTTTCTTT.